This T cell receptor (beta chain) is from a study of blood T cell repertoires in COVID-19. Profiling relied on immunoSEQ multiplex PCR, and the TCRdb table lists in-frame clones only, not all of them. This table holds around 55,000 clones, 80% to 90% found once. V was pared by 2 bases and J by 1 base, with 9 bases between. The CDR3 consists of 15 residues. CDR1 is MGHRA and CDR2 is YSYEKL in the germline V gene. The chain links TRBV4-1 to TRBJ2-1; D remains unclear. This TCR was sampled from a man in his 60s with acute or convalescent COVID-19. The material sequenced was peripheral blood. Here the CDR3 reads CASSQQYPSYNEQFF. The CDR3 coding sequence is TGCGCCAGCAGCCAACAGTACCCTTCCTACAATGAGCAGTTCTTC.